One sample yielded the 30 T cell receptor beta chains listed below, sequenced in a study of T cell changes during pregnancy in multiple sclerosis (dated 2019 in TCRdb). The library was built by means of the immunoSEQ multiplex PCR assay. Here the immuneACCESS table is served through TCRdb, limited to in-frame sequences with V and J called. Missing clones are a known gap in these copies; in checked studies unresolved V genes cover under half, and the rest lacks a known reason. The sample records 90,000 to 120,000 clones, approximately 90% of which are singletons. Less than 0.85% of the sample belongs to the ten largest clones. This specimen was peripheral blood, taken in the third trimester of pregnancy. The receptors originated from a female donor in good health, enrolled as a control in a pregnancy study.

This sequence joins TRBV7-9 and TRBJ1-4, with D unclear. This CDR3 has 13 residues. Per the germline V gene, CDR1 is SEHNR and CDR2 is FQNEAQ (reference sequence). V was cut by 5 bases and J by 7 bases, with 11 bases left in between. The CDR3, as DNA: TGTGCCAGCAGCCCCGAGGGAAGTGAAAAACTGTTTTTT. Protein sequence: CASSPEGSEKLFF.

The chain uses TRBV6-5 and TRBJ2-5; perhaps TRBD2 as D (6 bases). CDR1 MNHEY and CDR2 SVGAGI come from the germline V gene. This CDR3 is 16 amino acids long. Trimming removed 0 bases from V and 0 bases from J, with 11 bases in between. The CDR3 loop is CASSYSSRGYQETQYF. As DNA, the CDR3 is TGTGCCAGCAGTTACTCGTCGCGGGGTTACCAAGAGACCCAGTACTTC.

The rearrangement uses TRBV5-8 and TRBJ2-7, with a weak D call TRBD1 (6 bases). V gave up 3 bases and J gave up 3 bases, with 13 bases separating them. The CDR3 consists of 14 residues. The V gene's germline CDR1 is SGHTS and CDR2 YDEGEE. The DNA of the CDR3 is TGTGCCAGCAGCTACAGGGCTACATTCTACGAGCAGTACTTC. Residues: CASSYRATFYEQYF.

The CDR3 region is CASSRVSGGYGYTF. The DNA of the CDR3 is TGTGCCAGCAGCCGAGTGTCAGGGGGCTATGGCTACACCTTC. The gene calls are TRBV14 and TRBJ1-2, with TRBD1 identical over 7 bases. J was trimmed by 4 bases and V by 4 bases; bases with no gene match: 6. This CDR3 is built from 14 residues. Looked up from germline, CDR1 is SGHDN and CDR2 is FVKESK.

This clone was seen only a few times. CDR3 protein: CAWSGRPMNTEAFF. Here the CDR3 DNA reads TGTGCCTGGAGTGGGCGGCCTATGAACACTGAAGCTTTCTTT. This rearrangement joins TRBV30 to TRBJ1-1, with D unclear. The CDR3 spans 14 residues. V was shortened by 1 base and J by 0 bases, with 9 bases between the two germline ends. Germline-derived CDR1 and CDR2 are GTSNPN and SVGIG (reference sequence).

The chain couples TRBV30 to TRBJ1-4, with D maybe TRBD1 (5 bases). CDR1 and CDR2 from the germline V gene are GTSNPN and SVGIG (reference sequence). V lost 0 bases, J lost 5 bases, and 10 bases lay in between. The CDR3 extends over 14 amino acids. CDR3 region: CAWSVGEGNEKLFF. For the CDR3, the DNA is TGTGCCTGGAGTGTAGGGGAAGGGAATGAAAAACTGTTTTTT. Supplemented by reference TRBV30 and TRBJ1-4, the full variable domain reads SQTIHQWPATLVQPVGSPLSLECTVEGTSNPNLYWYRQAAGRGLQLLFYSVGIGQISSEVPQNLSASRPQDRQFILSSKKLLLSDSGFYLCAWSVGEGNEKLFFGSGTQLSVL.

This clone appeared a single time. V and J are TRBV11-2 and TRBJ1-1; possibly TRBD1 for D (5 bases). This CDR3 has 15 amino acids. Germline assignment: CDR1 SGHAT and CDR2 FQNNGV. V lost 4 bases and J 2 bases, leaving 14 bases between the germline ends. CDR3 amino acids: CASSSIGGGNTEAFF. The CDR3 coding sequence is TGTGCCAGCAGCTCTATTGGGGGGGGAAACACTGAAGCTTTCTTT. The whole variable domain, remainder taken from reference TRBV11-2 and TRBJ1-1, is EAGVAQSPRYKIIEKRQSVAFWCNPISGHATLYWYQQILGQGPKLLIQFQNNGVVDDSQLPKDRFSAERLKGVDSTLKIQPAKLEDSAVYLCASSSIGGGNTEAFFGQGTRLTVV.

The chain is built from TRBV5-6 and TRBJ2-2, with no clear D. Looked up from germline, CDR1 is SGHDT and CDR2 is YYEEEE. V was cut by 2 bases and J by 4 bases, with 9 bases left in between. This CDR3 contains 14 residues. The CDR3 protein is CASSFSTGTGELFF. The CDR3 nucleotides read TGTGCCAGCAGCTTTTCAACGGGCACCGGGGAGCTGTTTTTT.

This chain connects TRBV5-6 to TRBJ1-6; 7 bases agree with TRBD1. Germline loops: CDR1 SGHDT, CDR2 YYEEEE. CDR3 size: 14 residues. Trimming took 2 bases from V and 11 from J; bases not matched to a gene: 7. CDR3 bases: TGTGCCAGCAGCTTTAAAGGGGGCAACACACCCCTCCACTTT. Translating gives CASSFKGGNTPLHF.

The chain carries TRBV19 and TRBJ2-2; the D gene is possibly TRBD2 (5 bases). Germline V CDR1 and CDR2: LNHDA, SQIVND (reference sequence). CDR3 size: 12 residues. Trimming left V 3 bases short and J 6 bases short, with 5 bases between. CDR3 in amino acids: CASSMGAGELFF. For the CDR3, the DNA is TGTGCCAGTAGTATGGGAGCCGGGGAGCTGTTTTTT.

The chain carries TRBV10-3 and TRBJ1-6; TRBD1 is a possible D gene (6 bases). Germline assignment: CDR1 ENHRY and CDR2 SYGVKD. The CDR3 has 18 amino acids. V lost 0 bases and J lost 6, with 18 bases in between. Here the CDR3 DNA reads TGTGCCATCAGTGAGTCGATTTTGGGGGCGCTGAGTAATTCACCCCTCCACTTT. Translation: CAISESILGALSNSPLHF.

A few counts support this clone. This rearrangement joins TRBV18 to TRBJ1-1, with D perhaps matching TRBD1 (6 bases). The CDR3 consists of 14 residues. Deletions cut 3 bases from V and 1 base from J, with 9 bases between. Germline V gene data show CDR1 as KGHSH and CDR2 as LQKENI. CDR3 sequence (DNA): TGTGCCAGCTCACCCGAGGACAGGAACACTGAAGCTTTCTTT. Its protein is CASSPEDRNTEAFF.

The chain couples TRBV6-5 to TRBJ2-1, with D perhaps TRBD1 (6 bases). Germline CDR1 and CDR2: MNHEY and SVGAGI. This CDR3 region has 13 residues. Trimming left V 0 bases short and J 8 bases short, with 8 bases between. For the CDR3, the DNA is TGTGCCAGCAGTTACTCTAGGGGGTATGAGCAGTTCTTC. This translates into CASSYSRGYEQFF.

The chain has TRBV28 and TRBJ1-2, with D uncertain. The CDR3 is 11 residues long. V lost 3 bases to trimming and J lost 6 bases, with 5 bases between them. The germline V gene has CDR1 MDHEN and CDR2 SYDVKM. The DNA for the CDR3 is TGTGCCAGCAGTTTTGGGCATGGCTACACCTTC. Protein: CASSFGHGYTF.

V usage is TRBV5-1 and J usage is TRBJ2-3; possible D gene TRBD2, 6 bases. This CDR3 is built from 14 residues. Germline CDR1 and CDR2: SGHRS and YFSETQ. Trimming stripped 9 bases from V and 1 base from J, with 15 bases between. The CDR3 loop reads CATAREVGTDTQYF. CDR3 bases: TGCGCCACCGCCAGGGAGGTGGGCACAGATACGCAGTATTTT.

V is TRBV29-1 and J is TRBJ2-3, with TRBD1 matching over 7 bases. The CDR3 is 16 amino acids. V lost 3 bases to trimming and J lost 2 bases; unmatched junction nucleotides: 11. CDR1 SQVTM and CDR2 ANQGSEA come from the germline V gene. CDR3 sequence: CSVESGQMVSTDTQYF. In DNA, the CDR3 is TGCAGCGTTGAGTCGGGACAGATGGTGTCCACAGATACGCAGTATTTT.

This sequence joins TRBV14 and TRBJ2-7; tentatively, D is TRBD1 (6 bases). CDR3 length: 17 amino acids. The V gene's germline CDR1 is SGHDN and CDR2 FVKESK. Trimming stripped 4 bases from V and 2 bases from J, with 21 bases between. The CDR3 nucleotides read TGTGCCAGCAGCCTTATGACAGGCACCCCAGGTACCTACGAGCAGTACTTC. Translating gives CASSLMTGTPGTYEQYF.

The chain combines TRBV7-9 with TRBJ2-4; 9 bases are shared with TRBD1. The CDR3 totals 16 residues. V shed 5 bases and J 2 bases; nucleotides not matched to a gene: 7. CDR1 and CDR2 from the germline V gene are SEHNR and FQNEAQ (reference sequence). This CDR3 reads CASSHTGGGPKNIQYF. Written as DNA, the CDR3 is TGTGCCAGCAGCCACACAGGGGGCGGGCCCAAAAACATTCAGTACTTC.

This clone has just one count. The chain combines TRBV11-2 with TRBJ1-5; 8 nucleotides match TRBD1. Unmatched junction bases numbered 15, after V lost 0 bases and J lost 2 bases. This CDR3 spans 20 amino acids. Per the germline V gene, CDR1 is SGHAT and CDR2 is FQNNGV. The CDR3 loop reads CASSLEFYPGGRRGNQPQHF. CDR3 DNA: TGTGCCAGCAGCTTAGAATTCTACCCAGGGGGCAGGAGGGGCAATCAGCCCCAGCATTTT.

This chain connects TRBV19 to TRBJ2-7; tentatively, D is TRBD1 (5 bases). V was shortened by 3 bases and J by 0 bases, with 12 bases between the two germline ends. CDR1 LNHDA and CDR2 SQIVND come from the germline V gene (reference sequence). This CDR3 contains 15 residues. This chain's CDR3 is CASSMTVPSSYEQYF. In DNA, the CDR3 is TGTGCCAGTAGTATGACAGTGCCAAGCTCCTACGAGCAGTACTTC.

This rearrangement joins TRBV6-6 to TRBJ1-3; the match to TRBD1 covers 8 bases. Germline CDR1 MNHNY, CDR2 SVGAGI (reference sequence). The V segment lost 5 bases and the J segment 1 base; nucleotides outside the gene matches: 7. CDR3 length: 16 residues. The CDR3 region is CASSPGGSISGNTIYF. In DNA, the CDR3 is TGTGCCAGCAGTCCAGGGGGCTCGATATCTGGAAACACCATATATTTT.

The chain links TRBV6-1 to TRBJ1-2; TRBD1 matches 10 bases. Germline-derived CDR1 and CDR2 are MNHNS and SASEGT. The trim removed 7 bases at V and 6 bases at J, leaving 11 bases unmatched. The CDR3 length is 15 residues. The CDR3 sequence is CASIPGQGSLDGYTF. The CDR3 DNA reads as TGTGCCAGCATCCCGGGACAGGGGAGTTTGGATGGCTACACCTTC.

The V call is TRBV7-7, the J call TRBJ2-5, with TRBD1 identical over 9 bases. Germline values: CDR1 SSHAT, CDR2 FNYEAQ (reference sequence). V lost 2 bases and J lost 4; bases outside the gene matches: 8. The CDR3 is 16 amino acids. The CDR3 reads CASSLMGQGNGETQYF. In nucleotides, the CDR3 is TGTGCCAGCAGCTTAATGGGACAGGGCAACGGAGAGACCCAGTACTTC.

The rearrangement links TRBV5-1 to TRBJ2-7; 11 nucleotides match TRBD1. The CDR3 runs to 16 residues. Germline loops: CDR1 SGHRS, CDR2 YFSETQ. J was trimmed by 1 base and V by 0 bases; bases with no gene match: 3. CDR3 amino acids: CASSLGGTGGSYEQYF. Written as DNA, the CDR3 is TGCGCCAGCAGCTTGGGGGGGACAGGGGGTTCCTACGAGCAGTACTTC.

The chain joins TRBV18 to TRBJ2-1; 10 bases are shared with TRBD1. Germline loops: CDR1 KGHSH, CDR2 LQKENI. The ends lost 3 bases at V and 5 bases at J; junction bases unmatched: 4. The CDR3 has 15 amino acids. CDR3: CASSPGTGVNNEQFF. In DNA form, the CDR3 reads TGTGCCAGCTCACCCGGGACAGGGGTTAACAATGAGCAGTTCTTC.

The CDR3 region is CASSLGRTYGYTF. As DNA, the CDR3 is TGTGCCAGCAGCTTAGGCAGAACCTATGGCTACACCTTC. V and J are TRBV7-9 and TRBJ1-2; D gene unclear. V was cut by 1 base and J by 4 bases, with 7 bases left in between. CDR1 is SEHNR, CDR2 FQNEAQ, per germline (reference sequence). The CDR3 has 13 amino acids. Variable domain in full (rest from reference TRBV7-9 and TRBJ1-2): DTGVSQNPRHKITKRGQNVTFRCDPISEHNRLYWYRQTLGQGPEFLTYFQNEAQLEKSRLLSDRFSAERPKGSFSTLEIQRTEQGDSAMYLCASSLGRTYGYTFGSGTRLTVV.

This sequence joins TRBV6-4 and TRBJ1-2; weak D call: TRBD1 (5 bases). This CDR3 is built from 14 residues. V lost 4 bases and J lost 4, with 13 bases in between. Germline-derived CDR1 and CDR2 are MRHNA and SNTAGT. The DNA of the CDR3 is TGTGCCAGCAGTGGGACCGGGGGTAGCTATGGCTACACCTTC. Translation: CASSGTGGSYGYTF.

This clone has a single count. The V gene is TRBV4-2, the J gene TRBJ2-1; 10 nucleotides align to TRBD1. The germline V gene has CDR1 LGHNA and CDR2 YNFKEQ. With 5 bases clipped from V and 6 bases from J, the junction kept 7 bases outside the gene matches. This CDR3 region has 15 residues. CDR3 protein: CASSAGQGFRNEQFF. CDR3 sequence (DNA): TGTGCCAGCAGCGCGGGACAGGGGTTTCGCAATGAGCAGTTCTTC.

The J gene is TRBJ1-2, the V gene TRBV7-2; D uncertain. Germline V gene data show CDR1 as SGHTA and CDR2 as FQGNSA. V lost 2 bases, J lost 0 bases, and 13 bases lay in between. The CDR3 is 16 amino acids. Written as DNA, the CDR3 is TGTGCCAGCAGCTTATTCGGGTCTACTTCTAACTATGGCTACACCTTC. It translates to CASSLFGSTSNYGYTF.

The chain links TRBV6-5 to TRBJ2-5; no reliable D call. With 2 bases removed from V and 5 bases from J, the gap between germline ends came to 3 bases. CDR1 and CDR2 from the germline V gene are MNHEY and SVGAGI. This CDR3 region has 11 residues. The CDR3 loop reads CASSYRETQYF. CDR3 sequence (DNA): TGTGCCAGCAGTTACCGGGAGACCCAGTACTTC.